This T cell receptor beta chain is from a study of cytomegalovirus exposure and HLA in healthy donors. Germline assignment: CDR1 MGHRA and CDR2 YSYEKL. V was cut by 4 bases and J by 2 bases, with 14 bases left in between. The CDR3 has 16 amino acids. This clone appeared a few times. The antigen is unknown. Primers: 60 Vbeta forward and 13 Jbeta reverse. Authors' methods: Approximately 11 million shared chains were among the 60 million to 80 million unique TCR beta chains that a later analysis counted. Clones were sequenced by immunoSEQ multiplex PCR, and TCRdb holds only the in-frame ones, with some missing. From that table come the V and J calls and clone size; the DNA was used to work out D and trimming. Of fewer than 200,000 clones listed, roughly 84% are singletons. Study-level results: The study found most TCR sequences rare, yet found some public TCRs in many donors. The authors later linked a missense DCLRE1C variant to TCR beta V- and J-gene trimming.

The rearrangement links TRBV4-1 to TRBJ2-2; perhaps TRBD1 as D (6 bases). The TCR comes from a man aged 30 to 45 in good health and CMV-seronegative. Sequences were obtained from PBMCs. The CDR3 loop is CASSPFPGVNTGELFF. The CDR3 bases are TGCGCCAGCAGCCCTTTTCCAGGGGTAAACACCGGGGAGCTGTTTTTT.